Included here is one TCR beta chain sequence, with context. In this sample, this clone turned up a few times. What this receptor recognizes is not known. No quality values exist for individual bases; no much larger clone is one base distant. One collaborating source in Seattle enrolled patients during active infection and followed them longitudinally through the course of disease. Whole blood was collected in K2EDTA tubes by collaborating institutions according to the institutions' own protocols. For TCRbeta analysis, collaborators shipped samples in one of three forms: frozen whole blood, isolated PBMCs, or DNA extracted from either of those sample types. This record comes from a study of blood T cell repertoires in COVID-19 (dated by TCRdb to 2020 to 2021). About the investigation overall: Collaborator samples came from the United States, Italy and Spain and covered acute and convalescent phases of COVID-19. The material from the prospective study consisted of cDNA or gDNA derived from T cells, B-cell-depleted T cells, or PBMCs. Deeply sampled blood TCRbeta repertoires from subjects exposed to, actively infected with, or recovered from COVID-19 were included in the dataset. The repertoires were released in a freely available public database intended as a resource for research on the immune response to SARS-CoV-2. The samples were drawn from two sources: the first 160 participants of the ongoing ImmuneRACE study, and 1,000 to 1,500 subjects contributed by 6 global collaborators. A de-identified subject ID, COVID-19 status, age in years and sex were almost always included in the sample metadata. Where HLA class I and class II types were available, the types were taken from metadata supplied by the sample provider, not from assay-based typing. What the study reported, not specific to this receptor: How much clinical and demographic metadata was included differed by source and by participant, and the metadata was provided uncurated.

TCRbeta CDR3 regions were amplified from genomic DNA using the immunoSEQ Assay, a bias-controlled multiplex PCR. The paper's processing steps were these. The number of nucleated cells in each sample was estimated from the amplification of reference gene primers within the assay. To quantify the absolute abundance of each unique TCRbeta CDR3 rearrangement, sequence reads were collapsed and filtered. For each sample, productive Simpson clonality was calculated as the square root of Simpson's diversity index over productive rearrangements. Not all clones reach the TCRdb copy of this immuneACCESS table, which keeps in-frame sequences only. Checked studies attribute under half of the gap to unresolved V genes and leave the rest unexplained. V and J calls and clone size follow that table, whereas D and trimming were derived from the DNA. A total of over 55,000 clones appear in this sample, around 82% of them only once. Together, the top ten hold approximately 10% of the sample.

The origin of this receptor is an older man with COVID-19, enrolled during active disease. The specimen sequenced was peripheral blood.

The CDR3: CASSFGTGEEETQYF. The nucleotide sequence is TGTGCCAGCAGCTTCGGGACAGGGGAGGAAGAGACCCAGTACTTC. The chain is made from TRBV11-3 and TRBJ2-5, with 10 junctional bases fitting TRBD1. The germline V gene provides CDR1 SGHNT and CDR2 YENEEA. V trim: 3 bases; J trim: 3 bases; unmatched bases: 4. The CDR3 measures 15 amino acids from cysteine to phenylalanine. Only the CDR3 DNA stays, 45 bases, in frame from base 1. The full variable domain, with segments outside the CDR3 supplied by the reference TRBV11-3 and TRBJ2-5 proteins, appears as EAGVVQSPRYKIIEKKQPVAFWCNPISGHNTLYWYLQNLGQGPELLIRYENEEAVDDSQLPKDRFSAERLKGVDSTLKIQPAELGDSAVYLCASSFGTGEEETQYFGPGTRLLVL.